The TCR beta chain under discussion was sequenced for a study of blood T cell repertoires in COVID-19. Across the study: COVID-19 samples collected from the United States, Italy and Spain covered acute and convalescent phases. Sources were T cells, B-cell-depleted T cells, or PBMCs; the material itself was cDNA or gDNA.

The method was immunoSEQ multiplex PCR; TCRdb's version includes in-frame clones alone and lacks a portion of them. The top ten hold over 4% of the sample, which has about 270,000 clones, 85% to 90% seen once. There are 14 residues in the CDR3. V dropped 2 bases and J dropped 0 bases, with 8 bases sitting between them. Per germline, CDR1 SGDLS and CDR2 YYNGEE. This clonotype originated in a woman between 25 and 40 years old with acute COVID-19. The sequenced material came from PBMCs or T cells enriched from blood (not recorded which). The rearrangement uses TRBV9 and TRBJ1-1; perhaps TRBD1 as D (6 bases). CDR3 amino acids: CASSVGTLNTEAFF. CDR3 coding DNA: TGTGCCAGCAGCGTGGGGACATTGAACACTGAAGCTTTCTTT. Based on the CDR3 plus reference TRBV9 and TRBJ1-1, the full variable domain is DSGVTQTPKHLITATGQRVTLRCSPRSGDLSVYWYQQSLDQGLQFLIQYYNGEERAKGNILERFSAQQFPDLHSELNLSSLELGDSALYFCASSVGTLNTEAFFGQGTRLTVV.